This TCR beta chain came from a study of blood T cell repertoires in COVID-19. Only in-frame clones appear in the TCRdb table, and some are missing; sequencing was by immunoSEQ multiplex PCR. The sample records some 190,000 clones, 60% to 80% being singletons. This clone was recorded only once. There are 14 residues in the CDR3. Germline V gene lookup returns CDR1 LGHNT and CDR2 FRNRAP. V lost 7 bases, J lost 4 bases, and 14 bases lay in between. Those who participated ranged in age from roughly 18 to 100 years and resided in approximately 23 US areas. Cohort allocation depended upon clinical history that participants reported.

The sequenced material came from PBMCs or T cells enriched from blood (not recorded which). The gene calls are TRBV12-5 and TRBJ1-5; no firm D call. The TCR originated in a man between 60 and 75 years old who had been exposed to COVID-19. This chain's CDR3 is CASASNAGNQPQHF. The CDR3 region has the DNA TGTGCTAGTGCCTCTAATGCGGGTAATCAGCCCCAGCATTTT.